Each of the 30 T cell receptor beta chains below was sequenced from the same sample in a study of cytomegalovirus exposure and HLA in healthy donors. It was with 60 Vbeta and 13 Jbeta primers that the PCR ran. TCRdb's copy holds only in-frame clones and misses some; the assay was immunoSEQ multiplex PCR. The table records fewer than 110,000 clones, approximately 84% of them present only once. Sequencing was performed on PBMCs. The receptors were gathered from a man aged 25 to 40 in good health and CMV-seronegative.

As for this clone: One end of the junction does not line up with germline, which may come from a read error. This rearrangement joins TRBV2 to TRBJ1-2, with a weak D call TRBD1 (6 bases). The CDR3 covers 13 residues. Looked up from germline, CDR1 is SNHLY and CDR2 is FYNNEI. CDR3 bases: TGCGGACCTCACAGGGAGCCACAGGGAGGCTACACCTTC. Translating gives CGPHREPQGGYTF.

The rearrangement joins TRBV5-4 to TRBJ2-7; 7 nucleotides match TRBD1. V shed 0 bases and J 3 bases; nucleotides not matched to a gene: 3. This CDR3 has 14 amino acids. Germline values: CDR1 SGHNT, CDR2 YYREEE (reference sequence). The CDR3 DNA is TGTGCCAGCAGCTTGGCGGGACAGTTCTACGAGCAGTACTTC. Protein sequence: CASSLAGQFYEQYF.

The V gene is TRBV5-1, the J gene TRBJ1-1; D is uncertain. The CDR3 spans 13 residues. Germline V gene lookup returns CDR1 SGHRS and CDR2 YFSETQ. Trimming shortened V by 0 bases and J by 4 bases, and 7 bases separated the two germline ends. The CDR3 protein is CASSLASGTEAFF. The DNA for the CDR3 is TGCGCCAGCAGCTTGGCCTCGGGCACTGAAGCTTTCTTT.

CDR3 sequence reads: CASSLHGIPLETQYF. CDR3 nucleotide sequence: TGTGCCAGCAGCCTCCACGGGATTCCTCTAGAGACCCAGTACTTC. The chain couples TRBV5-6 to TRBJ2-5, with TRBD2 as a possible D gene (5 bases). CDR3 length: 15 amino acids. CDR1 is SGHDT, CDR2 YYEEEE, per germline. The germline V and J ends were trimmed by 4 bases and 4 bases, with 17 bases remaining between them.

The chain employs TRBV10-1 and TRBJ2-7, with 8 bases matching TRBD1. The CDR3 is 14 amino acids. With 3 bases clipped from V and 8 bases from J, the junction kept 9 bases outside the gene matches. In germline, CDR1 is WNHNN, CDR2 SYGVQD (reference sequence). CDR3 nucleotide sequence: TGCGCCAGCAGTGACAGGGGGCGCCTCAATAAGCAGTACTTC. It yields the protein CASSDRGRLNKQYF.

CDR3 DNA sequence: TGTGCCTGCCCCGGGGGAAACCGCTATGGCTACACCTTC. It codes for CACPGGNRYGYTF. V is TRBV30 and J is TRBJ1-2, with TRBD1 as a possible D gene (5 bases). Germline V CDR1 and CDR2: GTSNPN, SVGIG (reference sequence). The CDR3 covers 13 residues. V was pared by 6 bases and J by 4 bases, with 15 bases between.

A remark on this clone: At one of its ends the junction is not consistent with the germline gene, which may arise from a read error. The rearrangement joins TRBV14 to TRBJ2-7; maybe TRBD1 (5 bases). In germline, CDR1 is SGHDN, CDR2 FVKESK. The CDR3 totals 15 residues. Written as DNA, the CDR3 is TGTGCCAACAGCCAAGTGAAGGGGCCGACCTACGAGCAGTACTTC. The encoded protein is CANSQVKGPTYEQYF.

The chain couples TRBV29-1 to TRBJ1-3, with a tentative D call TRBD1 (5 bases). Trimming removed 7 bases at V and 2 bases at J, with 12 bases between. CDR3 length: 13 residues. CDR1 SQVTM and CDR2 ANQGSEA come from the germline V gene. The CDR3 region is CSGQSEAGNTIYF. CDR3 nucleotide sequence: TGCAGCGGACAGTCCGAGGCTGGAAACACCATATATTTT.

With regard to this clone: At one of its ends the junction is not consistent with the germline gene, which may arise from a read error. The chain is built from TRBV7-7 and TRBJ2-5, with 9 positions matching TRBD2. Germline loops: CDR1 SSHAT, CDR2 FNYEAQ (reference sequence). This CDR3 has 14 residues. DNA of the CDR3: TGTGCTAGCAGCGCTAGCGGGATTGGAGAGACCCAGTACTTC. It translates to CASSASGIGETQYF.

The chain links TRBV15 to TRBJ1-5; possibly TRBD1 for D (6 bases). Germline loops: CDR1 LNHNV, CDR2 YYDKDF (reference sequence). V was trimmed by 4 bases and J by 3 bases, leaving 13 bases between them. This CDR3 region has 15 residues. The CDR3 spells CATSTGQLFNQPQHF. The CDR3 DNA is TGTGCCACCAGCACCGGACAGTTATTCAATCAGCCCCAGCATTTT.

In nucleotides, the CDR3 is TGTGCCAGCATTGAGGGGACAGGGGGACTTAATGAGCAGTTCTTC. This codes for CASIEGTGGLNEQFF. The chain links TRBV2 to TRBJ2-1, with 11 bases aligning to TRBD1. J lost 7 bases, V lost 7 bases, and 9 bases had no gene match. The germline V gene has CDR1 SNHLY and CDR2 FYNNEI. This CDR3 spans 15 amino acids.

The rearrangement joins TRBV15 to TRBJ1-5, with TRBD1 as a possible D gene (5 bases). Germline V gene lookup returns CDR1 LNHNV and CDR2 YYDKDF (reference sequence). Trimming shortened V by 0 bases and J by 9 bases, and 15 bases separated the two germline ends. CDR3 size: 15 residues. The CDR3 region is CATSRDRGSRGPQHF. The DNA for the CDR3 is TGTGCCACCAGCAGAGATCGGGGGTCTCGTGGGCCCCAGCATTTT. The whole variable domain, remainder taken from reference TRBV15 and TRBJ1-5, is DAMVIQNPRYQVTQFGKPVTLSCSQTLNHNVMYWYQQKSSQAPKLLFHYYDKDFNNEADTPDNFQSRRPNTSFCFLDIRSPGLGDTAMYLCATSRDRGSRGPQHFGDGTRLSIL.

This clone was seen a few times. The V and J genes are TRBV29-1 and TRBJ2-7, with D unresolved. In germline, CDR1 is SQVTM, CDR2 ANQGSEA. Trimming stripped 7 bases from V and 0 bases from J, with 10 bases between. The CDR3 contains 12 residues. The CDR3 reads CSAGHGSYEQYF. The CDR3 nucleotides read TGCAGCGCGGGTCACGGCTCCTACGAGCAGTACTTC.

The rearrangement uses TRBV4-1 and TRBJ2-3; tentative D call: TRBD1 (5 bases). Germline V gene sequence: CDR1 MGHRA, CDR2 YSYEKL. The CDR3 is 17 amino acids. Trimming removed 1 base from V and 2 bases from J, with 16 bases in between. CDR3 sequence reads: CASSQGPGSLPTDTQYF. The CDR3 DNA follows: TGCGCCAGCAGCCAAGGTCCAGGGTCCCTCCCCACAGATACGCAGTATTTT.

The chain joins TRBV2 to TRBJ2-3; a possible D gene is TRBD2 (6 bases). CDR3 length: 13 amino acids. V shed 4 bases and J shed 4 bases, with 9 bases lying between them. Germline values: CDR1 SNHLY, CDR2 FYNNEI. The CDR3 sequence is CASSASEADTQYF. The CDR3 region has the DNA TGTGCCAGCAGTGCTAGCGAGGCAGATACGCAGTATTTT.

This clone was detected once. The J gene is TRBJ2-5, the V gene TRBV10-3, with 10 bases fitting TRBD1. Looked up from germline, CDR1 is ENHRY and CDR2 is SYGVKD. CDR3 size: 18 residues. The V segment lost 1 base and the J segment 4 bases; nucleotides outside the gene matches: 12. In DNA, the CDR3 is TGTGCCATCAGTGAGTTATCCTTGGGACAGGGGATACGAGAGACCCAGTACTTC. Amino acid sequence: CAISELSLGQGIRETQYF.

The genes are TRBV10-2 and TRBJ2-1, with 14 bases matching TRBD2. Unmatched junction bases numbered 10, after V lost 3 bases and J lost 0 bases. The CDR3 is 20 amino acids. Germline-derived CDR1 and CDR2 are WSHSY and SAAADI. CDR3 region: CASSDPGLAGASSSYNEQFF. The CDR3, as DNA: TGCGCCAGCAGTGATCCGGGACTAGCGGGGGCGTCCAGCTCCTACAATGAGCAGTTCTTC.

The rearrangement uses TRBV7-2 and TRBJ2-7, with no clear D. Between the trimmed V and J ends, which lost 4 bases and 2 bases, there was a span of 6 bases. In germline, CDR1 is SGHTA, CDR2 FQGNSA. This CDR3 has 12 residues. The CDR3 DNA follows: TGTGCCAGCAGCTCGTTAACCTACGAGCAGTACTTC. Translating it yields CASSSLTYEQYF.

This clone was counted once. V is TRBV28 and J is TRBJ1-2, with 7 bases matching TRBD1. Germline V lookup: CDR1 MDHEN, CDR2 SYDVKM. This CDR3 contains 13 residues. V dropped 8 bases and J dropped 4; count of bases not matched to a gene: 7. DNA for the CDR3: TGTGCCAGCTGGGAAGGGGGCCCCTATGGCTACACCTTC. Translation gives CASWEGGPYGYTF.

V is TRBV7-6 and J is TRBJ2-3; 12 bases line up with TRBD2. Germline CDR1 and CDR2: SGHVS and FNYEAQ. This CDR3 has 16 residues. Trimming cost V 4 bases and J 1 base; bases outside gene matches: 3. The CDR3 bases are TGTGCCAGCAGCTCCCTAGCGGGAGGGGGCACAGATACGCAGTATTTT. It translates to CASSSLAGGGTDTQYF.

V and J are TRBV4-1 and TRBJ2-1; TRBD2 matches 7 bases. The CDR3 has 16 residues. With V trimmed by 0 bases and J by 8 bases, 10 bases remained unmatched. Germline CDR1 is MGHRA and CDR2 is YSYEKL. The CDR3 spells CASSQDRSSGGDEQFF. In DNA, the CDR3 is TGCGCCAGCAGCCAAGATCGATCTAGCGGTGGAGATGAGCAGTTCTTC.

In DNA, the CDR3 is TGTGCCAGTAGTACAGTAGCCGGGACAGGGGCCGCGCAGTACTTC. Its protein is CASSTVAGTGAAQYF. This chain uses TRBV19 with TRBJ2-7, with 10 bases identical to TRBD1. CDR1 is LNHDA and CDR2 is SQIVND in the germline V gene (reference sequence). The V gene end was trimmed by 4 bases and the J gene end by 9 bases; junction bases not matched to a gene: 12. The length of the CDR3 is 15 residues.

The chain combines TRBV30 with TRBJ1-4; D possibly corresponds to TRBD1 (5 bases). Germline CDR1 reads GTSNPN; CDR2 reads SVGIG (reference sequence). This CDR3 is built from 12 residues. The CDR3 DNA reads TGTGCTTCTCAAGGAGGGGACGAAAAACTGTTTTTT. Its translation: CASQGGDEKLFF.

This clone was seen just once. This chain links TRBV11-1 with TRBJ2-7; no clear D gene. Per germline, CDR1 SGHAT and CDR2 FQDESV (reference sequence). The V and J ends lost 5 bases and 5 bases respectively, with 10 bases between them. The CDR3 has 12 amino acids. CDR3 residues: CASSPSADEQYF. The CDR3 DNA reads as TGTGCCAGCAGCCCCAGTGCGGACGAGCAGTACTTC.

CDR3: CASSPRSGGLAKNIQYF. In DNA form, the CDR3 reads TGTGCCAGCAGCCCCCGTTCTGGGGGGTTAGCCAAAAACATTCAGTACTTC. The chain uses TRBV13 and TRBJ2-4; weak D call: TRBD2 (6 bases). This CDR3 is 17 amino acids long. The germline V gene encodes CDR1 PRHDT and CDR2 FYEKMQ (reference sequence). V was shortened by 5 bases and J by 0 bases, with 17 bases between the two germline ends.

This clone occurred once. The CDR3 here is CASSYEAYTEAFF. The DNA of the CDR3 is TGTGCCAGCAGTTACGAGGCATACACTGAAGCTTTCTTT. V is TRBV6-5 and J is TRBJ1-1; D is ambiguous. The CDR3 contains 13 residues. CDR1 and CDR2 (germline): MNHEY, SVGAGI. Trimming removed 2 bases at V and 3 bases at J, with 7 bases between.

This CDR3 is CASSLGSSGESGYTF. Here the CDR3 DNA reads TGTGCCAGCAGCTTAGGAAGTTCCGGAGAGAGTGGCTACACCTTC. The genes are TRBV13 and TRBJ1-2; D gene uncertain. Germline CDR1 and CDR2: PRHDT and FYEKMQ (reference sequence). The CDR3 spans 15 residues. V gave up 0 bases and J gave up 7 bases, with 15 bases separating them. The full variable domain, with the rest looked up from reference TRBV13 and TRBJ1-2, is AAGVIQSPRHLIKEKRETATLKCYPIPRHDTVYWYQQGPGQDPQFLISFYEKMQSDKGSIPDRFSAQQFSDYHSELNMSSLELGDSALYFCASSLGSSGESGYTFGSGTRLTVV.

This clone was counted a few times. This CDR3 fails to terminate in the conserved phenylalanine or tryptophan, so it likely reflects a read error. No DNA is shown, since the ends of the CDR3 on it are uncertain; the CDR3 is the one TCRdb lists. The rearrangement uses TRBV28 and TRBJ1-1. The CDR3 adds up to 11 amino acids, both ends counted. From germline, CDR1 is MDHEN and CDR2 SYDVKM. CDR3 loop: CASSSPRGFRI.

This clone was recorded only once. The chain uses TRBV6-1 and TRBJ1-2, with 10 bases aligning to TRBD1. The CDR3 loop spans 15 amino acids. Looked up from germline, CDR1 is MNHNS and CDR2 is SASEGT. The V gene end was trimmed by 5 bases and the J gene end by 6 bases; junction bases not matched to a gene: 9. The CDR3 here is CASSRTRQGADGYTF. In DNA form, the CDR3 reads TGTGCCAGCAGTAGAACACGACAGGGGGCGGATGGCTACACCTTC.

The gene calls are TRBV10-3 and TRBJ1-5; D perhaps matches TRBD1 (5 bases). CDR1 and CDR2 (germline): ENHRY, SYGVKD. The CDR3 consists of 15 residues. Trimming cost V 3 bases and J 6 bases, with 15 bases left between them. The chain's CDR3 is CAISERGRGVQPQHF. The CDR3 DNA follows: TGTGCCATCAGTGAAAGGGGTAGAGGTGTTCAGCCCCAGCATTTT.